These T cell receptor beta chains were read from a single sample in a study of T cell responses to AZD1222 COVID-19 vaccine. Measured with immunoSEQ multiplex PCR; TCRdb has only the in-frame clones, and not every one. The sample shows roughly 120,000 clones, about 85% of them seen only once. This specimen was peripheral blood, taken on day 0 of AZD1222 vaccination. The receptors here all came from an adult in good health. CDR3s include the opening cysteine and the closing phenylalanine or tryptophan. D genes are given only for firm matches. Not every row has a clone size; where given, it reads once, few, many or a size class.

D	V	size	J	CDR3	DNA
-	TRBV6-2/TRBV6-3	-	TRBJ1-5	CASSYADGIGSNQPQHF	TGTGCCAGCAGTTACGCGGACGGAATAGGGAGCAATCAGCCCCAGCATTTT
-	TRBV28	-	TRBJ2-7	CASSLFPGTTYEQYF	TGTGCCAGCAGTTTATTTCCAGGAACAACATACGAGCAGTACTTC
-	TRBV5-8	-	TRBJ2-5	CASSFFGAETQYF	TGTGCCAGCAGCTTTTTCGGGGCCGAGACCCAGTACTTC
TRBD2	TRBV27	-	TRBJ2-3	CASSQHIGTSGTDTQYF	TGTGCCAGCAGTCAACATATCGGGACTAGCGGAACAGATACGCAGTATTTT
TRBD1	TRBV30	-	TRBJ1-2	CAWRGQGAGGYTF	TGTGCCTGGAGAGGACAGGGGGCGGGCGGCTACACCTTC
TRBD2	TRBV5-4	-	TRBJ2-1	CASSQPKPSGGASYNEQFF	TGTGCCAGCAGCCAACCAAAGCCTAGCGGGGGGGCCTCCTACAATGAGCAGTTCTTC
-	TRBV19	-	TRBJ2-7	CASSPVWLYEQYF	TGTGCCAGTAGTCCTGTTTGGCTCTACGAGCAGTACTTC
-	TRBV18	-	TRBJ1-4	CASSHGAATNEKLFF	TGTGCCAGCTCACATGGGGCTGCAACTAATGAAAAACTGTTTTTT
-	TRBV6-6	-	TRBJ2-7	CASSYSHEQYF	TGTGCCAGCAGTTACAGTCACGAGCAGTACTTC
-	TRBV6-5	-	TRBJ2-7	CASSYAPVYEQYF	TGTGCCAGCAGTTACGCCCCAGTGTACGAGCAGTACTTC
-	TRBV19	once	TRBJ1-1	CASRSNTEAFF	TGTGCCAGCCGGTCGAACACTGAAGCTTTCTTT
-	TRBV4-3	-	TRBJ2-3	CASSRTLGGGLGTDTQYF	TGCGCCAGCAGCCGGACCCTTGGAGGGGGATTGGGCACAGATACGCAGTATTTT
-	TRBV7-9	-	TRBJ1-3	CASSLGGEGNTIYF	TGTGCCAGCAGCCTTGGAGGGGAAGGAAACACCATATATTTT
-	TRBV12-3/TRBV12-4	-	TRBJ1-1	CASTLGVNTEAFF	TGTGCCAGCACCCTGGGGGTGAACACTGAAGCTTTCTTT
TRBD2	TRBV7-2	-	TRBJ2-2	CASTTLAGVTNTGELFF	TGTGCCAGCACCACACTAGCGGGGGTAACGAACACCGGGGAGCTGTTTTTT
TRBD2	TRBV6-6	-	TRBJ2-1	CASSYAGEAYNEQFF	TGTGCCAGCAGTTACGCGGGGGAAGCCTACAATGAGCAGTTCTTC
-	TRBV5-3	-	TRBJ2-1	CARSAKEPSHEQFF	TGTGCCAGAAGCGCCAAAGAACCTAGCCATGAGCAGTTCTTC
-	TRBV3-1/TRBV3-2	-	TRBJ2-7	CASSQGGRTYEQYF	TGTGCCAGCAGCCAAGGGGGTCGTACCTACGAGCAGTACTTC
TRBD2	TRBV5-6	-	TRBJ2-1	CASSLAAASGKSLPFF	TGTGCCAGCAGCTTGGCCGCGGCTAGCGGGAAAAGTTTGCCGTTCTTC
TRBD1	TRBV5-1	-	TRBJ1-6	CASSLGQAGTLHF	TGCGCCAGCAGCCTAGGACAGGCCGGCACCCTCCACTTT
-	TRBV27	-	TRBJ2-5	CASSFMGRETQYF	TGTGCCAGCAGTTTTATGGGAAGAGAGACCCAGTACTTC
-	TRBV6-5	-	TRBJ1-3	CASSYSGNTIYF	TGTGCCAGCAGTTACTCTGGAAACACCATATATTTT
TRBD1	TRBV4-3	-	TRBJ1-3	CASSPQGAFSGNTIYF	TGCGCCAGCAGCCCGCAGGGGGCCTTCTCTGGAAACACCATATATTTT
TRBD1	TRBV28	-	TRBJ1-2	CASSESTGNGGYTF	TGTGCCAGCAGTGAATCGACAGGGAACGGTGGCTACACCTTC
-	TRBV5-1	-	TRBJ1-1	CASSMQQGNTEAFF	TGCGCCAGCAGCATGCAACAGGGAAACACTGAAGCTTTCTTT
TRBD1	TRBV7-7	-	TRBJ1-5	CASSFCPYTGGPYSNQPQHF	TGTGCTAGCAGCTTTTGCCCATATACAGGGGGCCCATATAGCAATCAGCCCCAGCATTTT
-	TRBV7-2	-	TRBJ1-1	CASSPGQLEAFF	TGTGCCAGCAGCCCCGGACAGCTTGAAGCTTTCTTT
TRBD1	TRBV19	-	TRBJ1-4	CASTVPGTGGDEKLFF	TGTGCCAGTACCGTCCCTGGGACAGGAGGGGATGAAAAACTGTTTTTT
TRBD1	TRBV19	few	TRBJ2-2	CASTTPDRETGELFF	TGTGCCAGTACCACCCCGGACAGGGAAACCGGGGAGCTGTTTTTT
-	TRBV6-2/TRBV6-3	-	TRBJ2-7	CASSYTGPYEQYF	TGTGCCAGCAGTTACACAGGGCCTTACGAGCAGTACTTC
-	TRBV10-2	-	TRBJ1-2	CASSDTGIVYGYTF	TGCGCCAGCAGTGATACGGGGATCGTATATGGCTACACCTTC
TRBD2	TRBV3-1/TRBV3-2	-	TRBJ2-4	CASRSSGGAEDIQYF	TGTGCCAGCCGATCTAGCGGGGGGGCCGAGGACATTCAGTACTTC
-	TRBV5-1	few	TRBJ1-4	CASSLATGSATNEKLFF	TGCGCCAGCAGCTTGGCCACAGGGTCGGCAACTAATGAAAAACTGTTTTTT
-	TRBV24-1	-	TRBJ1-2	CATSDPQTAANYGYTF	TGTGCCACCAGTGACCCCCAGACCGCGGCTAACTATGGCTACACCTTC
TRBD1	TRBV7-8	-	TRBJ2-7	CASSLEAGGSYEQYF	TGTGCCAGCAGCTTAGAGGCAGGGGGCTCCTACGAGCAGTACTTC
TRBD1	TRBV18	-	TRBJ2-3	CASSSRDSRRTDTQYF	TGTGCCAGCTCGTCACGGGACAGCCGACGCACAGATACGCAGTATTTT
TRBD2	TRBV4-2	-	TRBJ2-2	CASSQEERGHTGELFF	TGTGCCAGCAGCCAAGAGGAGCGGGGGCACACCGGGGAGCTGTTTTTT
TRBD1	TRBV2	-	TRBJ2-1	CASERQGADNEQFF	TGTGCCAGCGAGAGACAGGGGGCCGACAATGAGCAGTTCTTC
-	TRBV27	few	TRBJ2-7	CASRGSLHRGGVGEQYF	TGTGCCAGCAGGGGGTCACTACACAGGGGAGGTGTGGGCGAGCAGTACTTC
-	TRBV2	few	TRBJ2-7	CASSVNGAYEQYF	TGTGCCAGCAGTGTAAACGGTGCCTACGAGCAGTACTTC
TRBD1	TRBV5-1	once	TRBJ1-4	CASSLGTGTHEKLFF	TGCGCCAGCAGCTTGGGGACAGGGACCCATGAAAAACTGTTTTTT
-	TRBV11-2	-	TRBJ1-1	CASSLDPPGITEAFF	TGTGCCAGCAGCTTAGATCCTCCAGGGATAACTGAAGCTTTCTTT
TRBD1	TRBV5-8	-	TRBJ2-7	CAIQGFYEQYF	TGTGCCATACAGGGGTTCTACGAGCAGTACTTC
-	TRBV6-5	-	TRBJ1-2	CASSIRDSRRYTF	TGTGCCAGCAGCATACGGGACTCCAGGCGCTACACCTTC
-	TRBV6-5	-	TRBJ2-5	CASSYSGATGGETQYF	TGTGCCAGCAGTTACTCGGGGGCGACCGGGGGAGAGACCCAGTACTTC
-	TRBV3-1/TRBV3-2	once	TRBJ2-5	CASSQLPGPQETQYF	TGTGCCAGCAGCCAACTCCCAGGGCCCCAAGAGACCCAGTACTTC
-	TRBV6-6	-	TRBJ1-4	CASSYNNEKLFF	TGTGCCAGCAGTTACAATAATGAAAAACTGTTTTTT
TRBD1	TRBV6-1	-	TRBJ1-2	CASSGMTGAEGYGYTF	TGTGCCAGCAGTGGGATGACAGGGGCGGAGGGCTATGGCTACACCTTC
-	TRBV4-2	-	TRBJ1-2	CASSQDPFSHGYTF	TGTGCCAGCAGCCAAGATCCCTTTTCGCATGGCTACACCTTC
-	TRBV5-1	-	TRBJ2-3	CASSLTGGADTQYF	TGCGCCAGCAGCTTGACTGGTGGGGCGGATACGCAGTATTTT
-	TRBV7-8	-	TRBJ2-7	CASSFGFGEQYF	TGTGCCAGCAGCTTCGGGTTCGGCGAGCAGTACTTC